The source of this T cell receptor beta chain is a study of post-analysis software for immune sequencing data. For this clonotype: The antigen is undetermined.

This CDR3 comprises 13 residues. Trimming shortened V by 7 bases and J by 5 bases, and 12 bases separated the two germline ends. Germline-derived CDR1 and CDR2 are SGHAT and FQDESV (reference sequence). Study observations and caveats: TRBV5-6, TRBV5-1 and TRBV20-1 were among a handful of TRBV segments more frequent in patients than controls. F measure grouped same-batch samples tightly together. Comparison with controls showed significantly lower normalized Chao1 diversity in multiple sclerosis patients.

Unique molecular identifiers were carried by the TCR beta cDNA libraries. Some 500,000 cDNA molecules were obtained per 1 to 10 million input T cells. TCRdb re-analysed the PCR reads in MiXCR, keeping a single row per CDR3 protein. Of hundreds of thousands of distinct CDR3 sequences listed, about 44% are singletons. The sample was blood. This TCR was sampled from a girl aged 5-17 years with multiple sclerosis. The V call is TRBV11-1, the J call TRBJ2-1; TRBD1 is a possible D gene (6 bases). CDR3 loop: CASTIGGHNEQFF. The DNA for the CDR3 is TGTGCCAGCACGATAGGGGGACACAATGAGCAGTTCTTC.